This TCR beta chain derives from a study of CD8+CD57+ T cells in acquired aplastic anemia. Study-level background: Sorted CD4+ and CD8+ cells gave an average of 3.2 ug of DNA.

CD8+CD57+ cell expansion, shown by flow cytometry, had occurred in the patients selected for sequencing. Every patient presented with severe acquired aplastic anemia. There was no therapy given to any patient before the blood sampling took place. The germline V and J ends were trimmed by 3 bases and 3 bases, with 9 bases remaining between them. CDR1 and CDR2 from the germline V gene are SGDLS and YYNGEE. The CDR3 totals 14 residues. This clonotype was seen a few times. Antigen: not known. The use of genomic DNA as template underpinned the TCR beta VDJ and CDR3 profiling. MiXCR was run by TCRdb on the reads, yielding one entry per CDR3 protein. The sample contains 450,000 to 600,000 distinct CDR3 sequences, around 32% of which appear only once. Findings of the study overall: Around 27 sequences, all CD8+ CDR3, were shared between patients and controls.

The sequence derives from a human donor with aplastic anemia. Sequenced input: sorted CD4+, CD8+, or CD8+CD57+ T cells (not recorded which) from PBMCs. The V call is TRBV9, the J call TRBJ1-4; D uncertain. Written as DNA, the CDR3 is TGTGCCAGCAGCGCACTCGTTTCTAATGAAAAACTGTTTTTT. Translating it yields CASSALVSNEKLFF.